Included here is one TCR beta chain sequence, with context. This CDR3 spans 14 amino acids. Looked up from germline, CDR1 is MNHEY and CDR2 is SMNVEV (reference sequence). The V end was cut by 4 bases, the J end by 1 base, with 8 bases between. The data were obtained in a study of blood T cell repertoires in COVID-19. Study-level information: Material from acute and convalescent COVID-19 was sourced from the United States, Italy and Spain. PBMCs, B-cell-depleted T cells, or T cells provided the cDNA or gDNA that made up the material.

Original handling: Estimation of nucleated cell counts relied on the amplification of reference gene primers. The method was immunoSEQ multiplex PCR; TCRdb's version includes in-frame clones alone and lacks a portion of them. For V, J and clone size, that table is used; D and trimming come from the DNA. The sample includes about 190,000 clones, around 90% of them seen just once. The chain links TRBV27 to TRBJ2-1, with a possible D match to TRBD2 (6 bases). The sequencing sample was made of peripheral blood. The receptor was isolated from a human donor in a cohort sampled during active COVID-19. CDR3 loop: CASSYSGSYNEQFF. CDR3 in DNA: TGTGCCAGCAGTTATAGCGGTTCCTACAATGAGCAGTTCTTC.